One sample yielded the 28 T cell receptor beta chains listed below, sequenced in a study of beta chain features in type 1 diabetes. The study reverse transcribed the entire isolated RNA, so it sequenced expressed TCRB transcripts. TCRdb's copy holds only in-frame clones and misses some; the assay was immunoSEQ multiplex PCR. The sample has 620,000 or so clones, 15% seen once. The sample consisted of naive CD4+ T cells from blood. Receptor source: a man aged 18 to 30 in good health.

This clone was seen a few times. J is TRBJ1-2 and V is TRBV2, with a possible D match to TRBD1 (5 bases). V was cut by 8 bases and J by 2 bases, with 15 bases left in between. The CDR3 is 14 residues long. CDR1 and CDR2 from the germline V gene are SNHLY and FYNNEI. For the CDR3, the DNA is TGTGCCAGCTTATTGACAGTTCTCAACTATGGCTACACCTTC. This sequence encodes CASLLTVLNYGYTF.

This chain joins TRBV11-2 and TRBJ1-3, with 8 bases lining up with TRBD1. Trimming took 3 bases from V and 4 from J; bases not matched to a gene: 5. CDR1 and CDR2 from the germline V gene are SGHAT and FQNNGV. This CDR3 spans 15 amino acids. The CDR3: CASSFLDRAGNTIYF. The CDR3 nucleotides read TGTGCCAGCAGCTTCCTGGACAGGGCAGGAAACACCATATATTTT.

J is TRBJ2-7 and V is TRBV4-1; D might be TRBD2 (5 bases). Germline CDR1 MGHRA, CDR2 YSYEKL. The V end was cut by 6 bases, the J end by 0 bases, with 15 bases between. This CDR3 comprises 15 residues. CDR3 loop: CASSLRLPSSYEQYF. DNA of the CDR3: TGCGCCAGCAGTCTCAGACTACCTAGCTCCTACGAGCAGTACTTC.

The table lists this clone with a few counts. The chain joins TRBV6-4 to TRBJ2-1; 11 nucleotides line up with TRBD2. The CDR3 contains 14 residues. Looked up from germline, CDR1 is MRHNA and CDR2 is SNTAGT. V trimming: 10 bases; J trimming: 3 bases; junction bases outside the gene matches: 5. CDR3 residues: CATSLAGGYNEQFF. The CDR3 nucleotides read TGTGCCACCTCGCTAGCGGGGGGCTACAATGAGCAGTTCTTC.

This clone was counted only a few times. The chain carries TRBV30 and TRBJ2-3, with D perhaps TRBD2 (5 bases). The V gene's germline CDR1 is GTSNPN and CDR2 SVGIG (reference sequence). There are 14 residues in the CDR3. V was clipped by 5 bases and J by 0 bases, with 12 bases between them. This chain's CDR3 is CAWAGMVSTDTQYF. The CDR3 DNA reads TGTGCCTGGGCGGGCATGGTTAGCACAGATACGCAGTATTTT.

This clone was observed a few times. CDR3 region: CASSVGEDETQYF. The CDR3 DNA sequence: TGTGCCAGCAGCGTAGGAGAGGATGAGACCCAGTACTTC. The rearrangement joins TRBV9 to TRBJ2-5; no clear D. Germline V lookup: CDR1 SGDLS, CDR2 YYNGEE. The CDR3 totals 13 residues. V was clipped by 0 bases and J by 5 bases, with 8 bases between them.

The chain joins TRBV30 to TRBJ2-4, with D perhaps matching TRBD1 (6 bases). CDR1 is GTSNPN and CDR2 is SVGIG in the germline V gene (reference sequence). V gave up 2 bases and J gave up 0 bases, with 8 bases separating them. CDR3 length equals 14 residues. This chain's CDR3 is CAWSQGLAKNIQYF. DNA for the CDR3: TGTGCCTGGAGTCAGGGGTTAGCCAAAAACATTCAGTACTTC.

This chain uses TRBV2 with TRBJ1-3; 9 bases align to TRBD1. The CDR3 loop spans 16 amino acids. Germline loops: CDR1 SNHLY, CDR2 FYNNEI. The ends lost 5 bases at V and 0 bases at J; junction bases unmatched: 5. The DNA of the CDR3 is TGTGCCAGCAGTAGGACAGGGGTTTCCTCTGGAAACACCATATATTTT. Encoded protein: CASSRTGVSSGNTIYF.

This clone was counted a few times. This chain connects TRBV28 to TRBJ2-1, with 8 positions matching TRBD2. CDR3 length: 15 amino acids. Germline trimming cut 6 bases from V and 0 bases from J; bases unmatched to any gene: 4. The germline CDR1 and CDR2 sequences are MDHEN and SYDVKM. The CDR3, as DNA: TGTGCCAGCAGCCAGAGCGGGAGCTCCTACAATGAGCAGTTCTTC. Its translation: CASSQSGSSYNEQFF.

This clone was observed a handful of times. The rearrangement uses TRBV6-5 and TRBJ2-2; 8 positions agree with TRBD1. The CDR3 contains 15 residues. V dropped 5 bases and J dropped 5; count of bases not matched to a gene: 7. Germline V gene sequence: CDR1 MNHEY, CDR2 SVGAGI. Here the CDR3 reads CASSLQGARTGELFF. In nucleotides, the CDR3 is TGTGCCAGCAGTCTTCAGGGGGCGCGGACCGGGGAGCTGTTTTTT.

This clone was detected only a few times. The rearrangement uses TRBV7-2 and TRBJ2-1; 7 nucleotides match TRBD1. The V and J ends lost 0 bases and 6 bases, in that order; junction bases with no gene match: 11. The CDR3 has 17 amino acids. Germline V gives CDR1 SGHTA, CDR2 FQGNSA. CDR3 protein: CASSLALRDSYVNEQFF. For the CDR3, the DNA is TGTGCCAGCAGCTTAGCCCTCCGGGACAGTTATGTCAATGAGCAGTTCTTC.

V and J are TRBV5-4 and TRBJ2-7, with 14 bases lining up with TRBD2. CDR1 is SGHNT, CDR2 YYREEE, per germline (reference sequence). Germline trimming cut 4 bases from V and 2 bases from J; bases unmatched to any gene: 2. The CDR3 spans 15 residues. The CDR3 sequence is CASSATSGRAYEQYF. For the CDR3, the DNA is TGTGCCAGCAGCGCGACTAGCGGGAGGGCCTACGAGCAGTACTTC.

This clone was observed a few times. The chain has TRBV15 and TRBJ1-2, with 10 nucleotides matching TRBD1. V lost 4 bases to trimming and J lost 6 bases; unmatched junction nucleotides: 5. CDR1 and CDR2 from the germline V gene are LNHNV and YYDKDF (reference sequence). This CDR3 comprises 14 residues. The DNA of the CDR3 is TGTGCCACCAGCAAACGGACAGGGGGACATGGCTACACCTTC. This translates into CATSKRTGGHGYTF.

This clone appeared a few times. The chain has TRBV5-1 and TRBJ2-3, with 7 bases that match TRBD1. CDR1 and CDR2 (germline): SGHRS, YFSETQ. The V segment lost 1 base and the J segment 0 bases; nucleotides outside the gene matches: 2. The CDR3 totals 15 residues. CDR3 in amino acids: CASSLWDRSTDTQYF. The CDR3 DNA sequence: TGCGCCAGCAGCTTGTGGGACAGAAGCACAGATACGCAGTATTTT.

This clone has just a few counts. The chain recombines TRBV7-3 with TRBJ1-1; D uncertain. The CDR3 is made up of 12 amino acids. The V gene's germline CDR1 is SGHTA and CDR2 FQGTGA. V was trimmed by 1 base and J by 5 bases, leaving 5 bases between them. The CDR3 DNA is TGTGCCAGCAGCTTAATGGGAACTGAAGCTTTCTTT. Translating gives CASSLMGTEAFF.

This chain joins TRBV28 and TRBJ1-2; D not resolved. The CDR3 sequence is 13 residues long. With 3 bases removed from V and 4 bases from J, the gap between germline ends came to 9 bases. CDR1 and CDR2 (germline): MDHEN, SYDVKM. For the CDR3, the DNA is TGTGCCAGCAGTTTGGAGGGTCCCTATGGCTACACCTTC. Protein product: CASSLEGPYGYTF.

The chain has TRBV2 and TRBJ2-5; D is perhaps TRBD1 or TRBD2 (6 bases each). V lost 2 bases and J lost 2, with 12 bases in between. The CDR3 has 15 residues. Germline CDR1 reads SNHLY; CDR2 reads FYNNEI. This CDR3 reads CASSESGAVQETQYF. In nucleotides, the CDR3 is TGTGCCAGCAGTGAATCGGGGGCCGTACAAGAGACCCAGTACTTC.

This clone has more than one count but fewer than ten. This chain uses TRBV9 with TRBJ1-2; D is unclear. CDR3 size: 13 residues. With 0 bases removed from V and 2 bases from J, the gap between germline ends came to 5 bases. Germline V gene sequence: CDR1 SGDLS, CDR2 YYNGEE. The chain's CDR3 is CASSVDWNYGYTF. In nucleotides, the CDR3 is TGTGCCAGCAGCGTAGACTGGAACTATGGCTACACCTTC.

This clone came up a few times. The chain is built from TRBV9 and TRBJ2-5; a weak D match, TRBD1 (6 bases). Trimming took 1 base from V and 4 from J, leaving 17 bases between them. Germline V gene data show CDR1 as SGDLS and CDR2 as YYNGEE. The CDR3 covers 16 residues. The CDR3 reads CASSVSQRVQGETQYF. In nucleotides, the CDR3 is TGTGCCAGCAGCGTATCCCAGAGAGTACAGGGAGAGACCCAGTACTTC.

This clone has only a few counts. This sequence joins TRBV21-1 and TRBJ1-5. TRBV21-1 is given as a pseudogene. The CDR3 has 13 amino acids. DNA of the CDR3: TGTGCCAGCAGCAAAGTTTTTGGACAGCCCCAGCATTTT. Encoded protein: CASSKVFGQPQHF.

This clone showed up just a few times. The rearrangement links TRBV7-3 to TRBJ2-3, with 9 nucleotides matching TRBD2. CDR3 size: 12 residues. V dropped 5 bases and J dropped 15; count of bases not matched to a gene: 9. Germline assignment: CDR1 SGHTA and CDR2 FQGTGA. The CDR3 spells CASSRDSGGLYF. The CDR3, as DNA: TGTGCCAGCAGCCGCGATAGCGGGGGTTTATATTTT.

This clone was detected a few times. The chain links TRBV14 to TRBJ1-2, with D unclear. Trimming left V 0 bases short and J 4 bases short, with 12 bases between. Germline V gives CDR1 SGHDN, CDR2 FVKESK. The CDR3 is 15 amino acids. The CDR3 here is CASSQENKGPYGYTF. CDR3 coding DNA: TGTGCCAGCAGCCAAGAGAACAAAGGACCCTATGGCTACACCTTC. Full variable domain (outside the CDR3, taken from reference TRBV14 and TRBJ1-2): EAGVTQFPSHSVIEKGQTVTLRCDPISGHDNLYWYRRVMGKEIKFLLHFVKESKQDESGMPNNRFLAERTGGTYSTLKVQPAELEDSGVYFCASSQENKGPYGYTFGSGTRLTVV.

This clone showed up just a few times. The rearrangement uses TRBV15 and TRBJ1-5; 11 nucleotides align to TRBD1. Per germline, CDR1 LNHNV and CDR2 YYDKDF (reference sequence). The CDR3 has 16 residues. V lost 5 bases and J lost 5; bases outside the gene matches: 8. The CDR3 is CATSPDRGLFYQPQHF. CDR3 sequence (DNA): TGTGCCACCAGCCCGGACAGGGGGCTCTTCTATCAGCCCCAGCATTTT.

The gene calls are TRBV5-4 and TRBJ1-4; D is ambiguous. This CDR3 comprises 15 residues. Germline-derived CDR1 and CDR2 are SGHNT and YYREEE (reference sequence). V was cut by 1 base and J by 0 bases, with 7 bases left in between. The DNA for the CDR3 is TGTGCCAGCAGCTTGCGAGCTCCAACTAATGAAAAACTGTTTTTT. Translated: CASSLRAPTNEKLFF.

The chain employs TRBV7-9 and TRBJ2-2; maybe TRBD1 (6 bases). CDR3 size: 14 residues. Germline CDR1 reads SEHNR; CDR2 reads FQNEAQ (reference sequence). Trimming pared 6 bases from V and 4 bases from J, leaving 12 bases between. The CDR3 loop reads CASSLQGFTGELFF. The CDR3, as DNA: TGTGCCAGCAGTCTCCAGGGGTTCACCGGGGAGCTGTTTTTT.

V usage is TRBV19 and J usage is TRBJ2-1; 8 positions match TRBD2. The CDR3 runs 13 residues. With 7 bases clipped from V and 4 bases from J, the junction kept 3 bases outside the gene matches. The germline CDR1 and CDR2 sequences are LNHDA and SQIVND (reference sequence). The CDR3 DNA reads TGTGCCAGTACCCCGGGGGGGTACAATGAGCAGTTCTTC. Translation gives CASTPGGYNEQFF.

This chain connects TRBV5-1 to TRBJ2-5; the match to TRBD2 covers 8 bases. The germline V gene has CDR1 SGHRS and CDR2 YFSETQ. The CDR3 is 15 amino acids. Trimming removed 1 base from V and 4 bases from J; junction bases left unmatched: 6. In DNA form, the CDR3 reads TGCGCCAGCAGCTTGACCGGGAGGGCCGGAGAGACCCAGTACTTC. Encoded protein: CASSLTGRAGETQYF.

This clone was counted only a few times. The rearrangement uses TRBV4-1 and TRBJ1-1; no clear D. Germline V gene sequence: CDR1 MGHRA, CDR2 YSYEKL. Trimming left V 0 bases short and J 1 base short, with 3 bases between. The CDR3 consists of 13 residues. CDR3 protein: CASSQEQNTEAFF. DNA for the CDR3: TGCGCCAGCAGCCAAGAACAGAACACTGAAGCTTTCTTT.